Each of the 19 T cell receptor beta chains below was sequenced from the same sample in a study of neoadjuvant nivolumab and ipilimumab in lung cancer. This table comes from immunoSEQ multiplex PCR, and its TCRdb copy is limited to in-frame clones, with some not included. This table holds about 3,800 clones, about nine tenths found once. Specimen: adjacent normal lung tissue, collected after neoadjuvant nivolumab, alone or with ipilimumab, at or shortly before surgery. The receptors originated from an adult with non-small cell lung cancer.

The gene calls are TRBV7-9 and TRBJ1-5; 7 bases match TRBD1. CDR3 length equals 15 residues. Germline V gives CDR1 SEHNR, CDR2 FQNEAQ (reference sequence). V shed 5 bases, J shed 3 bases, and the junction held 7 bases outside the gene matches. The CDR3 sequence is CASSSGTAFNQPQHF. The DNA for the CDR3 is TGTGCCAGCAGCAGCGGGACAGCCTTCAATCAGCCCCAGCATTTT.

The chain employs TRBV7-9 and TRBJ2-2, with a possible D match to TRBD1 (5 bases). The CDR3 extends over 15 amino acids. Germline-derived CDR1 and CDR2 are SEHNR and FQNEAQ (reference sequence). Between the trimmed V and J ends, which lost 4 bases and 4 bases, there was a span of 13 bases. The CDR3, as DNA: TGTGCCAGCAGCTCCCGGCGACAGATCACCGGGGAGCTGTTTTTT. Translating gives CASSSRRQITGELFF.

The rearrangement joins TRBV5-1 to TRBJ2-2; D possibly corresponds to TRBD2 (5 bases). The V end lost 4 bases, the J end lost 6 bases, and 13 bases lay between the germline ends. This CDR3 has 14 residues. CDR1 is SGHRS and CDR2 is YFSETQ in the germline V gene. The CDR3 DNA is TGCGCCAGCAGCCGAGGGTCGCAGCCCGGGGAGCTGTTTTTT. It yields the protein CASSRGSQPGELFF.

This chain connects TRBV11-2 to TRBJ2-7; the match to TRBD1 covers 7 bases. CDR3 size: 15 residues. The J segment lost 5 bases and the V segment lost 2 bases, leaving 9 bases of the junction unmatched. Germline V CDR1 and CDR2: SGHAT, FQNNGV. The CDR3 spells CASSLRADRVNEQYF. CDR3 DNA sequence: TGTGCCAGCAGCTTAAGAGCCGACAGGGTCAACGAGCAGTACTTC.

The V call is TRBV5-4, the J call TRBJ2-1; 7 nucleotides match TRBD2. The V segment lost 2 bases and the J segment 8 bases; nucleotides outside the gene matches: 13. CDR3 length: 16 residues. Germline V gene data show CDR1 as SGHNT and CDR2 as YYREEE (reference sequence). The CDR3 loop is CASSFPSGGSEDEQFF. The CDR3 nucleotides are TGTGCCAGCAGCTTCCCCTCTGGCGGGAGCGAGGATGAGCAGTTCTTC.

This clone has just a few counts. The chain recombines TRBV2 with TRBJ2-7, with D hard to call. Trimming cost V 6 bases and J 3 bases, with 12 bases left between them. The CDR3 consists of 13 residues. Germline V gene sequence: CDR1 SNHLY, CDR2 FYNNEI. The CDR3 is CASSGRILYEQYF. Here the CDR3 DNA reads TGTGCCAGCAGCGGACGGATACTCTACGAGCAGTACTTC.

The chain joins TRBV11-2 to TRBJ2-4, with 12 bases that match TRBD1. V shed 5 bases, J shed 3 bases, and the junction held 2 bases outside the gene matches. Germline CDR1 and CDR2: SGHAT and FQNNGV. The CDR3 is 15 residues long. CDR3 nucleotides: TGTGCCAGCAGCGGGACAGGGGGCTTCAAAAACATTCAGTACTTC. Translation gives CASSGTGGFKNIQYF.

The chain combines TRBV15 with TRBJ2-1, with D possibly TRBD2 on 6 matching bases. The V gene's germline CDR1 is LNHNV and CDR2 YYDKDF (reference sequence). The CDR3 extends over 15 amino acids. Trimming took off 4 bases at V and 9 bases at J, with 19 bases between the two ends. This CDR3 reads CATSTGTQSVGEQFF. DNA of the CDR3: TGTGCCACCAGCACAGGGACTCAAAGCGTCGGTGAGCAGTTCTTC.

This rearrangement joins TRBV5-4 to TRBJ2-7, with TRBD2 identical over 7 bases. Germline V gives CDR1 SGHNT, CDR2 YYREEE (reference sequence). V lost 0 bases to trimming and J lost 0 bases; unmatched junction nucleotides: 0. CDR3 length equals 14 residues. The CDR3 loop is CASSLGGGSYEQYF. Written as DNA, the CDR3 is TGTGCCAGCAGCTTGGGGGGGGGCTCCTACGAGCAGTACTTC.

This clone was picked up a small number of times. The genes are TRBV19 and TRBJ2-1, with D possibly matching TRBD2 (5 bases). The V gene lost 9 bases and the J gene lost 10 bases, with 28 bases spanning the gap. This CDR3 comprises 16 residues. Germline CDR1 reads LNHDA; CDR2 reads SQIVND (reference sequence). CDR3 DNA: TGTGCCAGCCCTATGTGGTCGGGTAGGGAGCGGAACGAGCAGTTCTTC. Translated: CASPMWSGRERNEQFF.

The V gene is TRBV7-6, the J gene TRBJ2-1; 7 bases align to TRBD1. This CDR3 contains 16 residues. CDR1 is SGHVS and CDR2 is FNYEAQ in the germline V gene. The ends lost 4 bases at V and 0 bases at J; junction bases unmatched: 6. In DNA, the CDR3 is TGTGCCAGCAGCTCCAACAGGGGCCCCTCCTACAATGAGCAGTTCTTC. Translating it yields CASSSNRGPSYNEQFF. The whole variable domain, filled in from reference TRBV7-6 and TRBJ2-1, reads GAGVSQSPRYKVTKRGQDVALRCDPISGHVSLYWYRQALGQGPEFLTYFNYEAQQDKSGLPNDRFSAERPEGSISTLTIQRTEQRDSAMYRCASSSNRGPSYNEQFFGPGTRLTVL.

The rearrangement uses TRBV7-1 and TRBJ2-7, with unresolved D. TRBV7-1 is known as an ORF, though its function is uncertain. Trimming took 4 bases from V and 5 from J, leaving 12 bases between them. CDR3 length: 13 residues. The DNA for the CDR3 is TGTGCCAGCAGCTTAAGACATTGGGACGAGCAGTACTTC. This codes for CASSLRHWDEQYF.

The chain couples TRBV11-2 to TRBJ2-1; the match to TRBD2 covers 8 bases. The CDR3 runs 15 residues. J lost 8 bases, V lost 1 base, and 7 bases had no gene match. CDR1 is SGHAT and CDR2 is FQNNGV in the germline V gene. The CDR3 protein is CASSLAGGVWDEQFF. The CDR3 bases are TGTGCCAGCAGCTTAGCGGGAGGGGTTTGGGATGAGCAGTTCTTC.

V is TRBV10-3 and J is TRBJ1-1; TRBD1 is a possible D gene (6 bases). CDR3 size: 14 residues. V was pared by 4 bases and J by 3 bases, with 12 bases between. The V gene's germline CDR1 is ENHRY and CDR2 SYGVKD. DNA of the CDR3: TGTGCCATCAGTGGCAAGGACAGTTACACTGAAGCTTTCTTT. Residues: CAISGKDSYTEAFF.

There are a few counts of this clone. The rearrangement uses TRBV5-1 and TRBJ1-2; 7 bases map to TRBD1. The ends lost 0 bases at V and 8 bases at J; junction bases unmatched: 7. The germline CDR1 and CDR2 sequences are SGHRS and YFSETQ. The CDR3 length is 14 residues. The CDR3 DNA reads as TGCGCCAGCAGCTTGGCCGGGGGACAGTTAGGCTACACCTTC. Translation: CASSLAGGQLGYTF. The full variable domain, in which reference TRBV5-1 and TRBJ1-2 provide the parts outside the CDR3, is KAGVTQTPRYLIKTRGQQVTLSCSPISGHRSVSWYQQTPGQGLQFLFEYFSETQRNKGNFPGRFSGRQFSNSRSEMNVSTLELGDSALYLCASSLAGGQLGYTFGSGTRLTVV.

This chain joins TRBV25-1 and TRBJ2-3, with 9 bases lining up with TRBD2. The CDR3 runs to 16 residues. V lost 1 base and J lost 5; bases outside the gene matches: 7. From germline, CDR1 is MGHDK and CDR2 SYGVNS. The CDR3: CASSEFGGRAGDTQYF. The CDR3 DNA reads TGTGCCAGCAGTGAATTCGGCGGGAGGGCCGGAGATACGCAGTATTTT.

The V gene is TRBV19, the J gene TRBJ2-1; 8 nucleotides align to TRBD1. V shed 3 bases and J 6 bases; nucleotides not matched to a gene: 7. The CDR3 length is 15 residues. Germline V gene sequence: CDR1 LNHDA, CDR2 SQIVND (reference sequence). In nucleotides, the CDR3 is TGTGCCAGTAGTATGGGGCAGGGGGCCTCCAATGAGCAGTTCTTC. Protein product: CASSMGQGASNEQFF. Looking up the rest from reference TRBV19 and TRBJ2-1 gives the full variable domain: DGGITQSPKYLFRKEGQNVTLSCEQNLNHDAMYWYRQDPGQGLRLIYYSQIVNDFQKGDIAEGYSVSREKKESFPLTVTSAQKNPTAFYLCASSMGQGASNEQFFGPGTRLTVL.

This clone came up once. The chain has TRBV10-3 and TRBJ2-2; TRBD2 matches at 7 bases. Trimming cost V 4 bases and J 6 bases; bases outside gene matches: 2. This CDR3 comprises 13 residues. Germline CDR1 is ENHRY and CDR2 is SYGVKD. CDR3 nucleotides: TGTGCCATCAGTGTGGCGGGAGCCGGGGAGCTGTTTTTT. Residues: CAISVAGAGELFF.

Here the CDR3 DNA reads TGCGCCAGCTGCCACGAGGTTTGTAGCGCTGAGACCCAGTACTTC. Residues: CASCHEVCSAETQYF. The rearrangement uses TRBV5-1 and TRBJ2-5, with D maybe TRBD2 (5 bases). Germline V CDR1 and CDR2: SGHRS, YFSETQ. Trimming removed 7 bases from V and 5 bases from J, with 21 bases in between. The CDR3 runs 15 residues.